The 15 T cell receptor beta chains reported below all come from one sample, sequenced in a study of blood T cell repertoires in COVID-19 (TCRdb year 2020). To prepare the library, the immunoSEQ multiplex PCR assay was applied. As stored in TCRdb, this immuneACCESS dataset retains in-frame rearrangements with V and J assigned. A fraction of the clones does not appear; measured against another copy, unresolved V genes explain less than half of the discrepancy, and the remainder lacks a known reason. The sample includes approximately 30,000 clones, with 89% observed a single time. In total, the top ten clones hold 0.55% to 0.7% of the sample. The sequenced sample was peripheral blood. The receptors originated from a woman between 40 and 55 years old with active or convalescent COVID-19.

This clone was seen only once. The rearrangement joins TRBV27 to TRBJ1-1; no firm D call. Germline V gene sequence: CDR1 MNHEY, CDR2 SMNVEV (reference sequence). This CDR3 has 13 amino acids. The V gene lost 2 bases and the J gene lost 1 base, with 5 bases spanning the gap. The CDR3 spells CASSLRGNTEAFF. The CDR3, as DNA: TGTGCCAGCAGTTTACGGGGGAACACTGAAGCTTTCTTT.

The rearrangement links TRBV7-6 to TRBJ1-1; possibly TRBD1 for D (5 bases). Per germline, CDR1 SGHVS and CDR2 FNYEAQ. Trimming pared 4 bases from V and 3 bases from J, leaving 15 bases between. CDR3 length: 15 amino acids. CDR3 DNA sequence: TGTGCCAGCAGCTCCTTCGGGGGTGGCGACACTGAAGCTTTCTTT. Encoded protein: CASSSFGGGDTEAFF.

The V and J genes are TRBV13 and TRBJ2-3; 9 bases are shared with TRBD2. V dropped 5 bases and J dropped 6; count of bases not matched to a gene: 12. Germline V gene lookup returns CDR1 PRHDT and CDR2 FYEKMQ (reference sequence). This CDR3 has 16 residues. The chain's CDR3 is CASSVQAGGPSDTQYF. In nucleotides, the CDR3 is TGTGCCAGCAGCGTCCAAGCGGGGGGTCCCTCCGATACGCAGTATTTT.

The table lists this clone with a few counts. The chain employs TRBV6-1 and TRBJ1-6; perhaps TRBD1 as D (5 bases). CDR1 is MNHNS and CDR2 is SASEGT in the germline V gene. The CDR3 spans 15 residues. With 1 base removed from V and 4 bases from J, the gap between germline ends came to 8 bases. The CDR3: CASSEGGRYNSPLHF. The CDR3 nucleotides are TGTGCCAGCAGTGAAGGGGGCCGATATAATTCACCCCTCCACTTT.

The V and J genes are TRBV5-1 and TRBJ1-4, with unresolved D. V dropped 3 bases and J dropped 6 bases, with 12 bases sitting between them. Germline CDR1 reads SGHRS; CDR2 reads YFSETQ. This CDR3 is 14 amino acids long. The CDR3 DNA is TGCGCCAGCAGCTCCCGGGCCGGGGATGAAAAACTGTTTTTT. This sequence encodes CASSSRAGDEKLFF. The full variable domain, rest sourced from reference TRBV5-1 and TRBJ1-4, is KAGVTQTPRYLIKTRGQQVTLSCSPISGHRSVSWYQQTPGQGLQFLFEYFSETQRNKGNFPGRFSGRQFSNSRSEMNVSTLELGDSALYLCASSSRAGDEKLFFGSGTQLSVL.

The chain couples TRBV7-2 to TRBJ1-5, with TRBD1 matching over 8 bases. Germline-derived CDR1 and CDR2 are SGHTA and FQGNSA. CDR3 length: 15 residues. The V gene end was trimmed by 3 bases and the J gene end by 3 bases; junction bases not matched to a gene: 4. CDR3: CASSFDRGFNQPQHF. CDR3 nucleotide sequence: TGTGCCAGCAGCTTCGACAGGGGCTTCAATCAGCCCCAGCATTTT.

This clone was picked up one time. The chain recombines TRBV5-4 with TRBJ1-1, with TRBD1 as a possible D gene (6 bases). The CDR3 consists of 16 residues. Trimming shortened V by 4 bases and J by 1 base, and 17 bases separated the two germline ends. Germline V gives CDR1 SGHNT, CDR2 YYREEE (reference sequence). CDR3: CASSLRVQGPNTEAFF. CDR3 DNA sequence: TGTGCCAGCAGCCTCAGAGTTCAGGGGCCGAACACTGAAGCTTTCTTT. Filled out from reference TRBV5-4 and TRBJ1-1, the complete variable domain reads ETGVTQSPTHLIKTRGQQVTLRCSSQSGHNTVSWYQQALGQGPQFIFQYYREEENGRGNFPPRFSGLQFPNYSSELNVNALELDDSALYLCASSLRVQGPNTEAFFGQGTRLTVV.

V is TRBV13 and J is TRBJ1-1; TRBD1 might be the D (5 bases). V lost 2 bases to trimming and J lost 3 bases, with 19 bases between them. The CDR3 is 17 amino acids. Germline CDR1 is PRHDT and CDR2 is FYEKMQ (reference sequence). CDR3 region: CASSLLSVGRQYTEAFF. CDR3 DNA sequence: TGTGCCAGCAGCTTACTCTCGGTCGGCAGACAGTACACTGAAGCTTTCTTT.

The chain is built from TRBV2 and TRBJ2-5; TRBD2 agrees at 10 bases. Germline V CDR1 and CDR2: SNHLY, FYNNEI. Unmatched junction bases numbered 3, after V lost 3 bases and J lost 5 bases. The CDR3 is 14 amino acids. CDR3: CASSDLAGVETQYF. CDR3 DNA: TGTGCCAGCAGTGACCTAGCGGGGGTGGAGACCCAGTACTTC.

This chain links TRBV7-8 with TRBJ2-2; 7 bases are a match to TRBD2. Germline loops: CDR1 SGHVS, CDR2 FQNEAQ. After removal of 7 bases from V and 0 bases from J, the junction contained 11 bases not matched to a gene. The CDR3 totals 17 residues. The DNA of the CDR3 is TGTGCCAGCACCAGGACGGGGCTAGCGGCGAACACCGGGGAGCTGTTTTTT. Amino acid sequence: CASTRTGLAANTGELFF.

The chain uses TRBV6-2 or TRBV6-3 and TRBJ2-7, with 8 nucleotides matching TRBD2. Trimming at V came to 4 bases and at J to 3 bases, leaving 8 bases not matched to a gene. CDR1 MNHEY and CDR2 SVGEGT come from the germline V gene. This CDR3 contains 15 residues. CDR3 amino acids: CASSLPFGGVYEQYF. The CDR3 DNA sequence: TGTGCCAGCAGTTTACCCTTCGGGGGGGTCTACGAGCAGTACTTC.

The chain is built from TRBV6-5 and TRBJ1-5; 9 bases are shared with TRBD1. Germline CDR1 is MNHEY and CDR2 is SVGAGI. V gave up 5 bases and J gave up 15 bases; unmatched junction bases: 14. The CDR3 spans 14 residues. The CDR3 coding sequence is TGTGCCAGCAGTAAATCCGGGACAGGGCGGGGGTGGCATTTT. Amino acid sequence: CASSKSGTGRGWHF.

This sequence joins TRBV21-1 and TRBJ1-4. TRBV21-1 is tagged as a pseudogene. The CDR3 length is 18 residues. The CDR3 reads CASSHQIVRPSPGEKLFF. The CDR3 coding sequence is TGTGCCAGCTCCCACCAAATCGTCCGCCCTTCCCCCGGGGAAAAACTGTTTTTT.

The chain employs TRBV5-1 and TRBJ1-1, with 7 bases identical to TRBD1. The germline V gene has CDR1 SGHRS and CDR2 YFSETQ. This CDR3 has 15 residues. Trimming cost V 1 base and J 3 bases; bases outside gene matches: 6. The CDR3 nucleotides are TGCGCCAGCAGCTTGTACCGGGACAGAGACACTGAAGCTTTCTTT. Amino acid sequence: CASSLYRDRDTEAFF.

This chain joins TRBV4-1 and TRBJ2-7; the D gene is possibly TRBD1 (6 bases). The ends were cut back, 0 bases at V and 2 bases at J, with 14 bases in the middle. This CDR3 has 16 residues. Per germline, CDR1 MGHRA and CDR2 YSYEKL. The CDR3 DNA reads as TGCGCCAGCAGCCAAGATGGAACAGGGTGGACCTACGAGCAGTACTTC. It translates to CASSQDGTGWTYEQYF.